These T cell receptor beta chains were read from a single sample in a study of sequential checkpoint blockade in melanoma. Profiled with immunoSEQ multiplex PCR; TCRdb holds only in-frame clones, not every one. The sample shows approximately 22,000 clones, roughly 86% of them seen only once. The sample in question was CD8+ T cells sorted from blood (inferred from file names), obtained from a patient given nivolumab and ipilimumab in sequence. These receptors were collected from a human donor with melanoma. Each CDR3 is given with its conserved first and last residue. The order of the fields is clone size, J gene, V gene, D gene, CDR3 DNA, CDR3 protein. A D gene is named only where the DNA matches it firmly. The size of a clone is reported for some rows only, either as once, few or many, or as a class for expanded clones.

clone size: .; J gene: TRBJ1-1; V gene: TRBV5-1; D gene: .; CDR3 DNA: TGCGCCAGCAGCTTGTCGTCTGGCAGGGTAATGAACACTGAAGCTTTCTTT; CDR3 protein: CASSLSSGRVMNTEAFF
clone size: .; J gene: TRBJ1-4; V gene: TRBV6-5; D gene: .; CDR3 DNA: TGTGCCAGCAGTTACTCGAACGCCCAGGAAAAACTGTTTTTT; CDR3 protein: CASSYSNAQEKLFF
clone size: .; J gene: TRBJ2-5; V gene: TRBV7-3; D gene: .; CDR3 DNA: TGTGCCAGCAGCTTATCAGGGAACCAAGAGACCCAGTACTTC; CDR3 protein: CASSLSGNQETQYF
clone size: few; J gene: TRBJ1-2; V gene: TRBV6-6; D gene: .; CDR3 DNA: TGTGCCAGCAGTCCACAGGGCTATGGCTACACCTTC; CDR3 protein: CASSPQGYGYTF
clone size: .; J gene: TRBJ2-3; V gene: TRBV5-8; D gene: .; CDR3 DNA: TGTGCCAGCAGCTTGTTCCGGCAAGGGGGTACGCAGTATTTT; CDR3 protein: CASSLFRQGGTQYF
clone size: .; J gene: TRBJ2-7; V gene: TRBV7-9; D gene: TRBD1; CDR3 DNA: TGTGCCAGCAGCCTGACAGGGGGCTTGGACGAGCAGTACTTC; CDR3 protein: CASSLTGGLDEQYF
clone size: .; J gene: TRBJ2-2; V gene: TRBV11-3; D gene: TRBD1; CDR3 DNA: TGTGCCAGCAGCTTAGATCGGACAGGGAACACCGGGGAGCTGTTTTTT; CDR3 protein: CASSLDRTGNTGELFF
clone size: .; J gene: TRBJ2-2; V gene: TRBV6-5; D gene: TRBD1; CDR3 DNA: TGTGCCAGCAGTTTCGGGGGACAGGGGGCGGCCGGGGAGCTGTTTTTT; CDR3 protein: CASSFGGQGAAGELFF
clone size: .; J gene: TRBJ2-7; V gene: TRBV11-3; D gene: .; CDR3 DNA: TGTGCCAGCAGCTTATATGGGGGGAGCTCCTACGAGCAGTACTTC; CDR3 protein: CASSLYGGSSYEQYF
clone size: .; J gene: TRBJ2-6; V gene: TRBV15; D gene: TRBD1; CDR3 DNA: TGTGCCACCAGCAGAGCCCGGACAGGGGGGGGCTCTGGGGCCAACGTCCTGACTTTC; CDR3 protein: CATSRARTGGGSGANVLTF
clone size: .; J gene: TRBJ2-1; V gene: TRBV5-4; D gene: TRBD1; CDR3 DNA: TGTGCCAGCAGCATCCGGGACAGGGGGCGGCGTGAGCAGTTCTTC; CDR3 protein: CASSIRDRGRREQFF
clone size: .; J gene: TRBJ1-4; V gene: TRBV6-5; D gene: TRBD1; CDR3 DNA: TGTGCCAGCAGTTATCGGACAGGGACTGAAAAACTGTTTTTT; CDR3 protein: CASSYRTGTEKLFF
clone size: .; J gene: TRBJ1-4; V gene: TRBV19; D gene: TRBD1; CDR3 DNA: TGTGCCAGTAGTATCTTCTTCGGTTGGGACAGGGGGCTTGGTGAAAAACTGTTTTTT; CDR3 protein: CASSIFFGWDRGLGEKLFF
clone size: .; J gene: TRBJ2-1; V gene: TRBV15; D gene: TRBD2; CDR3 DNA: TGTGCCACCAGCAAGGACGGACTAGCGGGAAGGGAGCAGTTCTTC; CDR3 protein: CATSKDGLAGREQFF
clone size: few; J gene: TRBJ2-7; V gene: TRBV7-9; D gene: .; CDR3 DNA: TGTGCCAGCAGCTTAGCCCAGGGGGGCGAGCAGTACTTC; CDR3 protein: CASSLAQGGEQYF
clone size: .; J gene: TRBJ2-5; V gene: TRBV2; D gene: TRBD2; CDR3 DNA: TGTGCCAGCATCCAGGGACTAGCGGGGGCAGGGGCGGAGACCCAGTACTTC; CDR3 protein: CASIQGLAGAGAETQYF
clone size: .; J gene: TRBJ2-7; V gene: TRBV7-2; D gene: TRBD1; CDR3 DNA: TGTGCCAGCAGCCGACAGGGTTACGTCGAGCAGTACTTC; CDR3 protein: CASSRQGYVEQYF
clone size: few; J gene: TRBJ1-2; V gene: TRBV5-1; D gene: .; CDR3 DNA: TGCGCCAGCAGCTTGGTTGTGGACATGAACTATGGCTACACCTTC; CDR3 protein: CASSLVVDMNYGYTF
clone size: .; J gene: TRBJ1-3; V gene: TRBV5-1; D gene: TRBD1; CDR3 DNA: TGCGCCAGCAGCTCCTCGGGACAGCTCTCTGGAAACACCATATATTTT; CDR3 protein: CASSSSGQLSGNTIYF
clone size: .; J gene: TRBJ2-3; V gene: TRBV28; D gene: .; CDR3 DNA: TGTGCCAGCACCAGGCTCTATAGCACAGATACGCAGTATTTT; CDR3 protein: CASTRLYSTDTQYF
clone size: .; J gene: TRBJ1-5; V gene: TRBV30; D gene: .; CDR3 DNA: TGTGCCTGGAGTGTACACAGTTCTAGCAATCAGCCCCAGCATTTT; CDR3 protein: CAWSVHSSSNQPQHF
clone size: .; J gene: TRBJ2-5; V gene: TRBV7-2; D gene: .; CDR3 DNA: TGTGCCAGCAGCTCCTATCTCGGGACTCAAGAGACCCAGTACTTC; CDR3 protein: CASSSYLGTQETQYF
clone size: .; J gene: TRBJ2-1; V gene: TRBV7-2; D gene: .; CDR3 DNA: TGTGCCAGCAACCCAACAGGGTCCCACAATGAGCAGTTCTTC; CDR3 protein: CASNPTGSHNEQFF
clone size: .; J gene: TRBJ2-2; V gene: TRBV6-4; D gene: .; CDR3 DNA: TGTGCCAGCAGAACGGAGGAGAGCACCGGGGAGCTGTTTTTT; CDR3 protein: CASRTEESTGELFF
clone size: .; J gene: TRBJ1-1; V gene: TRBV7-6; D gene: .; CDR3 DNA: TGTGCCAGCACCCAATACGGGGGGACAAACCTCGTCAACACTGAAGCTTTCTTT; CDR3 protein: CASTQYGGTNLVNTEAFF
clone size: once; J gene: TRBJ1-5; V gene: TRBV6-1; D gene: TRBD1; CDR3 DNA: TGTGCCAGCAGGACCGGACAGGATAGCAATCAGCCCCAGCATTTT; CDR3 protein: CASRTGQDSNQPQHF
clone size: .; J gene: TRBJ2-1; V gene: TRBV5-1; D gene: TRBD2; CDR3 DNA: TGCGCCAGCAGCTTTTTCGTACCGGGACTAGCGGGAGGTTTCAATGAGCAGTTCTTC; CDR3 protein: CASSFFVPGLAGGFNEQFF
clone size: few; J gene: TRBJ1-4; V gene: TRBV5-1; D gene: TRBD1; CDR3 DNA: TGCGCCAGCAGCTTGGGGCTGACAGGGTATATGGAAAAACTGTTTTTT; CDR3 protein: CASSLGLTGYMEKLFF
clone size: once; J gene: TRBJ2-1; V gene: TRBV27; D gene: TRBD2; CDR3 DNA: TGTGCCAGCAGAAGGCCGGGACTAGCGGGAGAAGAGCAGTTCTTC; CDR3 protein: CASRRPGLAGEEQFF